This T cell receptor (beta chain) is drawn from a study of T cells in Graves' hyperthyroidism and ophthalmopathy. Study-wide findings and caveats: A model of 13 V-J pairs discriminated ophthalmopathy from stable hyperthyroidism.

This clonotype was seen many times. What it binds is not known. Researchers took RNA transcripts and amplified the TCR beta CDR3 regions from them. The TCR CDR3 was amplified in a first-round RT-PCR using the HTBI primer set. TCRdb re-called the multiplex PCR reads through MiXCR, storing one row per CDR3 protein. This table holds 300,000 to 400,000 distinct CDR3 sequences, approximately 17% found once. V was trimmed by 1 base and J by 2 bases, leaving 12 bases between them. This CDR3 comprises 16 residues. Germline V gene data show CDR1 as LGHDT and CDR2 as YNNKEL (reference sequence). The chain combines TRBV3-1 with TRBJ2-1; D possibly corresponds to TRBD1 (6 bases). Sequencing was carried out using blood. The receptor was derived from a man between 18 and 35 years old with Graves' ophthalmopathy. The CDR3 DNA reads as TGTGCCAGCAGCCAAGTATCAGGGGTAACCTACAATGAGCAGTTCTTC. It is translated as CASSQVSGVTYNEQFF.